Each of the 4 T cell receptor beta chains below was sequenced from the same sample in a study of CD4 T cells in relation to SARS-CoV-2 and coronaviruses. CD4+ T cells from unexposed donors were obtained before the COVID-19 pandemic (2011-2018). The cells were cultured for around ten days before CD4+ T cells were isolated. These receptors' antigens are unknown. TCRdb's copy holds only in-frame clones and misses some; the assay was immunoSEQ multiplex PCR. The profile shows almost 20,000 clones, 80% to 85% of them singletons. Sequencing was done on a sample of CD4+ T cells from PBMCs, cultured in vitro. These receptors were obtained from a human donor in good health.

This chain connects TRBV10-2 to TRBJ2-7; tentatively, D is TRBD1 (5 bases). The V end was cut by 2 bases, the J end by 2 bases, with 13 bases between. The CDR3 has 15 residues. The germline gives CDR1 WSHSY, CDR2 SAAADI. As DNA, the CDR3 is TGCGCCAGCAGTGAGAGTGCAGGGCTCACCTACGAGCAGTACTTC. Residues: CASSESAGLTYEQYF.

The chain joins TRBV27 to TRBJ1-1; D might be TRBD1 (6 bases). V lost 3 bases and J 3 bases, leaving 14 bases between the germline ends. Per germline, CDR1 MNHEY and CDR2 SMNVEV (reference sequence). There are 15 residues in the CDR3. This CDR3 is CASSFYGGRDTEAFF. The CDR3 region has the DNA TGTGCCAGCAGTTTCTATGGGGGGCGGGACACTGAAGCTTTCTTT.

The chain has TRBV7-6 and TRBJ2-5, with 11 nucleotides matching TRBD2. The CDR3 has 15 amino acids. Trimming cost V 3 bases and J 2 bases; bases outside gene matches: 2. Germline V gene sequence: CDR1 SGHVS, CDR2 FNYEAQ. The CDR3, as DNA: TGTGCCAGCAGCTTCGTAGCGGGAGGGCAAGAGACCCAGTACTTC. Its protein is CASSFVAGGQETQYF.

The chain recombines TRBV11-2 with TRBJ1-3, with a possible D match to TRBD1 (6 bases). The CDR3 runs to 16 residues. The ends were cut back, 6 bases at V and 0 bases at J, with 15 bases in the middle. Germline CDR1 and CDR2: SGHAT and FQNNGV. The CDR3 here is CASRGGGRHSGNTIYF. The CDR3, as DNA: TGTGCCAGCAGGGGAGGGGGACGGCACTCTGGAAACACCATATATTTT.